This is a list of T cell receptor beta chains from one sample in a study of T cell responses to AZD1222 COVID-19 vaccine. Here immunoSEQ multiplex PCR was the method, and the copy in TCRdb shows in-frame clones only, minus some. The sample comprises some 80,000 clones, around 80% of which are singletons, and roughly a quarter rests with the top ten. The specimen comprised peripheral blood, sampled 28 days after the second dose of the MenACWY control vaccine. All receptors come from an adult who received the MenACWY meningococcal vaccine as a control. CDR3s include the opening cysteine and the closing phenylalanine or tryptophan. The D gene is left open where the match is weak. Some rows have no size entry. The others give once, few or many, or a class for an expanded clone.

V	J	length	size	D	DNA	CDR3
TRBV6-5	TRBJ2-3	15	NA	NA	TGTGCCAGCACTACAGGACATCCTGGCACAGATACGCAGTATTTT	CASTTGHPGTDTQYF
TRBV5-6	TRBJ1-2	12	NA	TRBD1	TGTGCCAGCAGCTTTACAGGGGAGGGCTACACCTTC	CASSFTGEGYTF
TRBV7-2	TRBJ1-2	15	NA	NA	TGTGCCAGCAGCTTGGAGGGGGGCAGGAACTATGGCTACACCTTC	CASSLEGGRNYGYTF
TRBV2	TRBJ1-2	14	NA	NA	TGTGCCAGCAGCGGCGACCTAGCCGACTATGGCTACACCTTC	CASSGDLADYGYTF
TRBV11-2	TRBJ2-3	16	NA	NA	TGTGCCAGCAGCTTAGGCCCCCAGCGGAGCACAGATACGCAGTATTTT	CASSLGPQRSTDTQYF
TRBV10-3	TRBJ1-3	14	NA	TRBD1	TGTGCCACCTTGGGACAGGGGCGGGGAAACACCATATATTTT	CATLGQGRGNTIYF
TRBV5-1	TRBJ2-2	15	once	NA	TGCGCCAGCAGCCACCGGGACCGAGGGGGCGGGGAGCTGTTTTTT	CASSHRDRGGGELFF
TRBV30	TRBJ2-5	13	NA	NA	TGTGCCTGGGGACTCACAACCCAAAAGACCCAGTACTTC	CAWGLTTQKTQYF
TRBV2	TRBJ1-2	15	NA	NA	TGTGCCAGCAGCATACCCCAGGGTATCGGCTATGGCTACACCTTC	CASSIPQGIGYGYTF
TRBV6-5	TRBJ1-2	14	NA	TRBD1	TGTGCCAGCAACCTGGGGACAGATACTAATGGCTACACCTTC	CASNLGTDTNGYTF
TRBV29-1	TRBJ2-5	10	NA	NA	TGCAGCGTTGAACAGGAGACCCAGTACTTC	CSVEQETQYF
TRBV10-2	TRBJ2-2	13	NA	NA	TGCGCCAGCAGGGAGGTGGGGGCCGGGGAGCTGTTTTTT	CASREVGAGELFF
TRBV2	TRBJ2-7	14	NA	TRBD1	TGTGCCAGCAGCCGGGGGACAGGGCTCCACGAGCAGTACTTC	CASSRGTGLHEQYF
TRBV28	TRBJ1-5	12	NA	NA	TGTGCCAGCAGTCCCCCCAATCAGCCCCAGCATTTT	CASSPPNQPQHF
TRBV19	TRBJ1-2	12	NA	NA	TGTGCCAGTAGTTCAACCTGGGATGGCTACACCTTC	CASSSTWDGYTF
TRBV29-1	TRBJ1-1	10	NA	NA	TGCAGCGTTTTGGGTACTGAAGCTTTCTTT	CSVLGTEAFF
TRBV15	TRBJ1-1	16	once	NA	TGTGCCACCAGCAGAGATAGGTTCACGGTTGGCACTGAAGCTTTCTTT	CATSRDRFTVGTEAFF
TRBV19	TRBJ1-2	16	NA	TRBD1	TGTGCCAGTCGTTTGTCAGGGACAGGGGACAACTATGGCTACACCTTC	CASRLSGTGDNYGYTF
TRBV19	TRBJ1-4	14	NA	NA	TGTGCCAGTAGCACCGGCAGAGAGAATGAAAAACTGTTTTTT	CASSTGRENEKLFF
TRBV21-1	TRBJ1-5	17	NA	NA	TGTGCCAGCAGCGGGAAGGGCCCCATGGGGACTAATCAGCCCCAGCATTTT	CASSGKGPMGTNQPQHF
TRBV4-3	TRBJ2-7	15	NA	TRBD1	TGCGCCAGCAGCCAAGAGTGGGACAGCCTCTACGAGCAGTACTTC	CASSQEWDSLYEQYF
TRBV7-9	TRBJ1-6	12	NA	NA	TGTGCCAGCAGCCAGGTGTTGTCACCCCTCCACTTT	CASSQVLSPLHF
TRBV4-3	TRBJ1-6	15	NA	NA	TGCGCCAGCAGCAAAAGTGCGGGTCTCAATTCACCCCTCCACTTT	CASSKSAGLNSPLHF
TRBV25-1	TRBJ2-7	15	NA	TRBD2	TGTGCCAGCAGTGAATTCGGACTAGCGGGAGTAGAGCAGTACTTC	CASSEFGLAGVEQYF
TRBV28	TRBJ2-7	11	NA	NA	TGTGCCAGCAGTTCTACCTACGAGCAGTACTTC	CASSSTYEQYF
TRBV6-5	TRBJ2-7	11	NA	NA	TGTGCCAGTCAAGCTGTTCGCGAGCAGTACTTC	CASQAVREQYF
TRBV5-6	TRBJ2-1	15	NA	NA	TGTGCCAGTACCGGAGGTCTGCGGTCCTACAATGAGCAGTTCTTC	CASTGGLRSYNEQFF
TRBV5-4	TRBJ2-6	14	NA	NA	TGTGCCAGCAGCTATTCCTCTGGGGCCAACGTCCTGACTTTC	CASSYSSGANVLTF